Listed here are 31 T cell receptor beta chains from one sample, sequenced in a study of monozygotic twins with inflammatory bowel disease. TCRdb re-called the 5' RACE reads and catalogs CDR3 proteins one per entry, DNA excluded. This sample's table has about 85,000 distinct CDR3 sequences. Sequencing input: blood. Source of these receptors: a human donor with ulcerative colitis or Crohn's disease, or a healthy co-twin of an affected twin (not recorded which).

The CDR3 sequence: CSARRFSTDTQYF. The gene calls are TRBV20-1 and TRBJ2-3. Germline CDR1 reads DFQATT; CDR2 reads SNEGSKA (reference sequence). CDR3 length: 13 residues.

V is TRBV20-1 and J is TRBJ1-1; TCRdb selects TRBD1, and the lack of DNA leaves this call unchecked. The CDR3 totals 14 residues. Germline assignment: CDR1 DFQATT and CDR2 SNEGSKA (reference sequence). CDR3 residues: CSARAGTGDTEAFF.

This rearrangement joins TRBV5-1 to TRBJ2-1. CDR3 length equals 15 residues. CDR1 and CDR2 (germline): SGHRS, YFSETQ. The CDR3: CASSLDGSSYNEQFF.

This sequence joins TRBV7-2 and TRBJ2-3; TCRdb gives TRBD2 as the D gene, but with no DNA this cannot be confirmed. The CDR3 consists of 15 residues. Per the germline V gene, CDR1 is SGHTA and CDR2 is FQGNSA. The CDR3 here is CASSLRVRGTDTQYF.

This chain links TRBV29-1 with TRBJ1-1. The CDR3 loop spans 11 amino acids. CDR1 is SQVTM and CDR2 is ANQGSEA in the germline V gene. The CDR3 spells CSVQVNTEAFF.

This CDR3 is CASSPEIRILRATGELFF. The V gene is TRBV11-1, the J gene TRBJ2-2; the D call of TRBD2 rests on TCRdb alone, since no DNA is present to check it. Germline V CDR1 and CDR2: SGHAT, FQDESV (reference sequence). The CDR3 extends over 18 amino acids.

V gene TRBV5-1 combines with J gene TRBJ2-7. Germline V gene lookup returns CDR1 SGHRS and CDR2 YFSETQ. This CDR3 is built from 12 residues. CDR3 region: CASSPNTNEQYF.

The rearrangement joins TRBV12-3 or TRBV12-4 to TRBJ2-2; TCRdb names TRBD1, which stays unverified in the absence of DNA. The CDR3 is 15 amino acids. CDR3 loop: CATTGTGGNTGELFF.

The J gene is TRBJ2-3, the V gene TRBV5-1; the TCRdb D gene call, TRBD1, has no DNA to confirm it. This CDR3 comprises 13 residues. The germline gives CDR1 SGHRS, CDR2 YFSETQ. The CDR3 is CASSPTVTDTQYF.

The gene calls are TRBV20-1 and TRBJ2-7; TCRdb outputs TRBD2, but without DNA this stays unchecked. The germline CDR1 and CDR2 sequences are DFQATT and SNEGSKA (reference sequence). This CDR3 is 16 amino acids long. CDR3 in amino acids: CSARDLQRDFSYEQYF.

The chain has TRBV7-9 and TRBJ2-1; checking the TCRdb D call of TRBD1 is not possible without DNA. CDR3 size: 16 residues. CDR1 SEHNR and CDR2 FQNEAQ come from the germline V gene (reference sequence). The CDR3 loop reads CASSFGDRWQSNEQFF.

The chain joins TRBV3-1 to TRBJ2-2. This CDR3 is built from 15 residues. The germline V gene encodes CDR1 LGHDT and CDR2 YNNKEL (reference sequence). CDR3 in amino acids: CASSQLSASTGELFF.

The chain has TRBV6-1 and TRBJ2-2; the D gene TCRdb calls, TRBD1, cannot be checked with no DNA. The germline V gene encodes CDR1 MNHNS and CDR2 SASEGT. The CDR3 sequence is 15 residues long. The CDR3 spells CASTLTALNTGELFF.

V gene TRBV7-2 combines with J gene TRBJ2-3; the D call from TCRdb, TRBD1, cannot be confirmed without DNA. The CDR3 loop spans 15 amino acids. The germline V gene encodes CDR1 SGHTA and CDR2 FQGNSA. The CDR3 loop is CASSRRGVSTDTQYF.

The chain uses TRBV5-6 and TRBJ2-7; TCRdb calls TRBD2, which cannot be checked without DNA. This CDR3 is 14 amino acids long. Germline V gene data show CDR1 as SGHDT and CDR2 as YYEEEE. The chain's CDR3 is CASSLGQLAYEQYF.

The rearrangement uses TRBV4-1 and TRBJ2-5; with no DNA, the TCRdb D assignment of TRBD1 cannot be verified. The germline V gene has CDR1 MGHRA and CDR2 YSYEKL. This CDR3 contains 18 residues. This chain's CDR3 is CASSQGTPGQGGEETQYF.

The rearrangement uses TRBV7-9 and TRBJ2-1; TCRdb outputs TRBD2, but without DNA this stays unchecked. The CDR3 sequence is 15 residues long. The germline CDR1 and CDR2 sequences are SEHNR and FQNEAQ (reference sequence). The CDR3: CASSLGVSGVDEQFF.

This chain links TRBV5-1 with TRBJ2-3. Germline-derived CDR1 and CDR2 are SGHRS and YFSETQ. CDR3 length: 14 residues. The CDR3: CASSLSGDTDTQYF.

The rearrangement links TRBV6-1 to TRBJ1-4; the D call of TRBD1 rests on TCRdb alone, since no DNA is present to check it. The germline V gene has CDR1 MNHNS and CDR2 SASEGT. This CDR3 spans 15 amino acids. The CDR3 region is CASSKGQDSNEKLFF.

This chain connects TRBV2 to TRBJ2-2; TCRdb calls TRBD1, which cannot be checked without DNA. Germline assignment: CDR1 SNHLY and CDR2 FYNNEI. The CDR3 runs 15 residues. The CDR3: CASGGAGGPTGELFF.

The chain uses TRBV20-1 and TRBJ2-7; TCRdb returns TRBD2, unconfirmable since there is no DNA. The CDR3 has 16 residues. The V gene's germline CDR1 is DFQATT and CDR2 SNEGSKA (reference sequence). CDR3 sequence: CSARDVTSGRHYEQYF.

The chain recombines TRBV6-5 with TRBJ1-1; TCRdb lists TRBD1, though no DNA is available to test this call. CDR1 and CDR2 (germline): MNHEY, SVGAGI. The CDR3 runs 13 residues. The CDR3 region is CASSYGARGEAFF.

This sequence joins TRBV12-3 or TRBV12-4 and TRBJ2-2; TCRdb returns TRBD1, unconfirmable since there is no DNA. The CDR3 spans 15 residues. The CDR3 spells CASSSSQGHTGELFF.

This sequence joins TRBV19 and TRBJ1-2. CDR1 LNHDA and CDR2 SQIVND come from the germline V gene (reference sequence). The CDR3 covers 13 residues. The CDR3 reads CASSFGQHYGYTF.

The rearrangement uses TRBV5-4 and TRBJ1-3. In germline, CDR1 is SGHNT, CDR2 YYREEE (reference sequence). The CDR3 is 14 residues long. The CDR3 spells CASSWDRVGNTIYF.

This sequence joins TRBV16 and TRBJ1-5; TCRdb names TRBD1, which stays unverified in the absence of DNA. This CDR3 region has 14 residues. CDR1 and CDR2 from the germline V gene are KGHSY and FQNENV. CDR3 residues: CASATLRGNQPQHF.

CDR3 protein: CARGWSGLEAFF. J is TRBJ1-1 and V is TRBV19; with no DNA, the TCRdb D assignment of TRBD1 cannot be verified. The germline gives CDR1 LNHDA, CDR2 SQIVND (reference sequence). This CDR3 spans 12 amino acids.

The chain has TRBV4-1 and TRBJ1-6. CDR3 length: 15 residues. Germline CDR1 reads MGHRA; CDR2 reads YSYEKL. This CDR3 reads CASSRQLTFGSPLHF.

This chain uses TRBV4-1 with TRBJ2-4; TCRdb indicates TRBD1, and absent DNA this call remains unverified. The CDR3 runs to 17 residues. Per germline, CDR1 MGHRA and CDR2 YSYEKL. CDR3 sequence: CASSQELAGTSKNIQYF.

J is TRBJ1-6 and V is TRBV20-1. This CDR3 has 13 residues. Per the germline V gene, CDR1 is DFQATT and CDR2 is SNEGSKA (reference sequence). This chain's CDR3 is CSASLNRNSPLHF.

This chain links TRBV5-1 with TRBJ2-1; the D gene TCRdb calls, TRBD1, cannot be checked with no DNA. Germline loops: CDR1 SGHRS, CDR2 YFSETQ. The CDR3 has 15 amino acids. The CDR3 reads CASSLAGQGVNEQFF.